Each of the 4 T cell receptor beta chains below was sequenced from the same sample in a study of T cell responses to AZD1222 COVID-19 vaccine (dated by TCRdb to the early 2020s). Interpreted using the paper, the time point label stands for: about 28 days (+/-7) after the second vaccine dose. The library was made by the immunoSEQ multiplex PCR assay. TCRdb's version of the immuneACCESS table is confined to in-frame rearrangements and falls short of the full clone set. An unresolved V gene accounts for under half of the shortfall where checked; the remainder is of unknown origin. This sample is represented by 150,000 to 200,000 clones; roughly 85% of them were singletons. The ten largest clones take up over 1% of the sample. The source material was peripheral blood, sampled 28 days after the second AZD1222 dose. These receptors all stem from an adult who received the AZD1222 COVID-19 vaccine.

The chain couples TRBV7-2 to TRBJ1-6; no definite D call. This CDR3 spans 16 amino acids. Germline lookup yields CDR1 SGHTA and CDR2 FQGNSA. Deletions cut 0 bases from V and 6 bases from J, with 12 bases between. This CDR3 is CASSLAPGLGNSPLHF. The CDR3 DNA follows: TGTGCCAGCAGCTTAGCGCCGGGCTTGGGTAATTCACCCCTCCACTTT.

The chain uses TRBV6-5 and TRBJ1-3; 11 bases map to TRBD1. Germline V CDR1 and CDR2: MNHEY, SVGAGI. Trimming took 6 bases from V and 7 from J; bases not matched to a gene: 8. The CDR3 is 15 residues long. The CDR3 sequence: CASRGQGDGGNTIYF. The CDR3 coding sequence is TGTGCCAGCAGGGGACAGGGGGACGGCGGGAACACCATATATTTT.

A few counts support this clone. Other nucleotide sequences from this sample produce the same CDR3. The rearrangement uses TRBV25-1 and TRBJ1-1; D is uncertain. Trimming took off 6 bases at V and 6 bases at J, with 5 bases between the two ends. Germline V CDR1 and CDR2: MGHDK, SYGVNS. CDR3 length equals 10 residues. The chain's CDR3 is CASRGAEAFF. Here the CDR3 DNA reads TGTGCCAGCAGGGGCGCTGAAGCTTTCTTT.

Only a few counts were recorded for this clone. The rearrangement uses TRBV20-1 and TRBJ2-7; D tentatively fits TRBD1 or TRBD2 (5 bases each). Germline CDR1 and CDR2: DFQATT and SNEGSKA (reference sequence). The length of the CDR3 is 11 residues. The V gene lost 5 bases and the J gene lost 3 bases, with 8 bases spanning the gap. CDR3 amino acids: CSAGDRYEQYF. CDR3 nucleotide sequence: TGCAGTGCTGGGGACCGCTACGAGCAGTACTTC.